This TCR beta chain comes out of a study of T cells in Graves' hyperthyroidism and ophthalmopathy. Study-level background: Peripheral blood was drawn at first diagnosis, prior to all treatment. Study-wide results and limits: The blood repertoire included most of the expanded thyroid clonotypes above 0.001.

In its sample, this clonotype was seen many times. What it recognizes is unknown. Per germline, CDR1 KGHSH and CDR2 LQKENI. The germline V and J ends were trimmed by 3 bases and 6 bases, with 7 bases remaining between them. This CDR3 is built from 12 residues. TCR beta CDR3 sequences were amplified from RNA transcripts. HTBI primers were employed in a first-round RT-PCR of the TCR CDR3. TCRdb ran MiXCR on the multiplex PCR reads and lists one entry per CDR3 protein. Among around 400,000 distinct CDR3 sequences listed, roughly an eighth were seen once. The clonotype originates from a woman aged 18 to 35 with Graves' hyperthyroidism. This sequence joins TRBV18 and TRBJ2-3; D is unresolved. Material for sequencing was blood. The CDR3 nucleotides are TGTGCCAGCTCACCGACCCGTGATACGCAGTATTTT. As protein: CASSPTRDTQYF.